A selection of T cell receptor beta chains follows, all from one sample in a study of long-term antiretroviral therapy in people with HIV. Some clones are missing from TCRdb's copy, which holds only in-frame ones; the method was immunoSEQ multiplex PCR. The table shows around 36,000 clones, with about four fifths occurring only once. The specimen was unsorted PBMCs, collected 3 years after starting antiretroviral therapy. The receptors stem from a man aged 50 or older with HIV. Both conserved end residues are part of each CDR3. D genes are given only for firm matches. Part of the rows lack a size; the others show once, few, many or a class for expanded clones.

D gene: -; V gene: TRBV7-9; CDR3 length: 14; clone size: -; J gene: TRBJ1-2; CDR3 DNA: TGTGCCAGCAGCGCCCTTCGGGGGACCTATGGCTACACCTTC; CDR3 protein: CASSALRGTYGYTF
D gene: -; V gene: TRBV10-3; CDR3 length: 15; clone size: -; J gene: TRBJ2-2; CDR3 DNA: TGTGCCATCAGTGAGACGAACAGGGAGGCCGGGGAGCTGTTTTTT; CDR3 protein: CAISETNREAGELFF
D gene: -; V gene: TRBV7-9; CDR3 length: 14; clone size: once; J gene: TRBJ2-3; CDR3 DNA: TGTGCCAGCAGCCAAGCGAGGAGACCAGATACGCAGTATTTT; CDR3 protein: CASSQARRPDTQYF
D gene: -; V gene: TRBV10-3; CDR3 length: 13; clone size: few; J gene: TRBJ1-5; CDR3 DNA: TGTGCCATCAGTTTGCAGGGGAGTCAGCCCCAGCATTTT; CDR3 protein: CAISLQGSQPQHF
D gene: -; V gene: TRBV7-9; CDR3 length: 15; clone size: -; J gene: TRBJ2-7; CDR3 DNA: TGTGCCAGCAGCCCGTTAGCGGCTCCATCCCCCGAGCAGTACTTC; CDR3 protein: CASSPLAAPSPEQYF
D gene: -; V gene: TRBV29-1; CDR3 length: 13; clone size: -; J gene: TRBJ2-7; CDR3 DNA: TGCAGCGTTGAAGAGGACAGCTCCTACGAGCAGTACTTC; CDR3 protein: CSVEEDSSYEQYF
D gene: -; V gene: TRBV7-2; CDR3 length: 14; clone size: -; J gene: TRBJ1-5; CDR3 DNA: TGTGCCAGCAGCCTAGGGGCAGGGAACCAGCCCCAGCATTTT; CDR3 protein: CASSLGAGNQPQHF
D gene: -; V gene: TRBV5-5; CDR3 length: 15; clone size: -; J gene: TRBJ1-5; CDR3 DNA: TGTGCCAGCACCTCAGAGGCCGGATCCAATCAGCCCCAGCATTTT; CDR3 protein: CASTSEAGSNQPQHF
D gene: -; V gene: TRBV15; CDR3 length: 13; clone size: -; J gene: TRBJ1-6; CDR3 DNA: TGTGCCACCAGCAGAGAAGCTTATTCACCCCTCCACTTT; CDR3 protein: CATSREAYSPLHF
D gene: -; V gene: TRBV28; CDR3 length: 14; clone size: -; J gene: TRBJ1-6; CDR3 DNA: TGTGCCAGCACCCTCAGCGGGCAGAATTCACCCCTCCACTTT; CDR3 protein: CASTLSGQNSPLHF
D gene: -; V gene: TRBV7-9; CDR3 length: 14; clone size: few; J gene: TRBJ2-7; CDR3 DNA: TGTGCCAGCAGCTTAGCTGCCAGCTACTACGAGCAGTACTTC; CDR3 protein: CASSLAASYYEQYF
D gene: -; V gene: TRBV30; CDR3 length: 14; clone size: -; J gene: TRBJ1-2; CDR3 DNA: TGTGCCTGGACCCTTTGGGGGTCTACGGATGGCTACACCTTC; CDR3 protein: CAWTLWGSTDGYTF
D gene: -; V gene: TRBV29-1; CDR3 length: 13; clone size: -; J gene: TRBJ1-2; CDR3 DNA: TGCAGCGGGTCCGGCGGGGATAACTATGGCTACACCTTC; CDR3 protein: CSGSGGDNYGYTF
D gene: TRBD1; V gene: TRBV28; CDR3 length: 16; clone size: -; J gene: TRBJ1-4; CDR3 DNA: TGTGCCAGCACCACCGCCGCAGGGGGGGCTAATGAAAAACTGTTTTTT; CDR3 protein: CASTTAAGGANEKLFF
D gene: TRBD2; V gene: TRBV9; CDR3 length: 16; clone size: -; J gene: TRBJ2-3; CDR3 DNA: TGTGCCAGCAGCGTAGGGACTAGCGGGAGCCAAGATACGCAGTATTTT; CDR3 protein: CASSVGTSGSQDTQYF
D gene: TRBD1; V gene: TRBV19; CDR3 length: 14; clone size: -; J gene: TRBJ2-7; CDR3 DNA: TGTGCCAGTAGTATATCACAGGGGAACAACGAGCAGTACTTC; CDR3 protein: CASSISQGNNEQYF
D gene: -; V gene: TRBV6-5; CDR3 length: 14; clone size: -; J gene: TRBJ2-5; CDR3 DNA: TGTGCCAGCAGTTTTTGGGGCTCGGGAGAGACCCAGTACTTC; CDR3 protein: CASSFWGSGETQYF
D gene: -; V gene: TRBV18; CDR3 length: 15; clone size: -; J gene: TRBJ2-2; CDR3 DNA: TGTGCCAGCTCACCCCAACCCGACAGGTCCGGGGAGCTGTTTTTT; CDR3 protein: CASSPQPDRSGELFF
D gene: -; V gene: TRBV5-6; CDR3 length: 11; clone size: -; J gene: TRBJ2-7; CDR3 DNA: TGTGCCAGCAGCTTGGGTTACGAGCAGTACTTC; CDR3 protein: CASSLGYEQYF
D gene: -; V gene: TRBV7-2; CDR3 length: 19; clone size: -; J gene: TRBJ2-6; CDR3 DNA: TGTGCCAGCAGCCCTGTTGGAGGGGCTATGGATTCTGGGGCCAACGTCCTGACTTTC; CDR3 protein: CASSPVGGAMDSGANVLTF
D gene: TRBD1; V gene: TRBV27; CDR3 length: 14; clone size: -; J gene: TRBJ2-2; CDR3 DNA: TGTGCCAGCACTCTTGCAGGGGGCATCGGGGAGCTGTTTTTT; CDR3 protein: CASTLAGGIGELFF
D gene: -; V gene: TRBV18; CDR3 length: 16; clone size: -; J gene: TRBJ1-6; CDR3 DNA: TGTGCCAGCTCAAACCAAGCTGTACAGGGTAATTCACCCCTCCACTTT; CDR3 protein: CASSNQAVQGNSPLHF
D gene: -; V gene: TRBV7-2; CDR3 length: 13; clone size: -; J gene: TRBJ2-5; CDR3 DNA: TGTGCCAGCAGCCGACAGGGAGGGGAGACCCAGTACTTC; CDR3 protein: CASSRQGGETQYF
D gene: TRBD1; V gene: TRBV27; CDR3 length: 16; clone size: -; J gene: TRBJ1-2; CDR3 DNA: TGTGCCAGCAGTTTGTCATTGGGACAGGGGCTCTATGGCTACACCTTC; CDR3 protein: CASSLSLGQGLYGYTF
D gene: TRBD2; V gene: TRBV7-8; CDR3 length: 16; clone size: -; J gene: TRBJ2-3; CDR3 DNA: TGTGCCAGCAGCCACCGGGGAAGCGGGAGAAAAGATACGCAGTATTTT; CDR3 protein: CASSHRGSGRKDTQYF
D gene: -; V gene: TRBV27; CDR3 length: 13; clone size: few; J gene: TRBJ1-5; CDR3 DNA: TGTGCCAGCAGTTTATCGGGGACGCAGCCCCAGCATTTT; CDR3 protein: CASSLSGTQPQHF
D gene: TRBD1; V gene: TRBV6-5; CDR3 length: 15; clone size: few; J gene: TRBJ2-2; CDR3 DNA: TGTGCCAGCAGTTACGGGACAGGGAACACCGGGGAGCTGTTTTTT; CDR3 protein: CASSYGTGNTGELFF
D gene: -; V gene: TRBV5-5; CDR3 length: 15; clone size: -; J gene: TRBJ1-1; CDR3 DNA: TGTGCCAGCAGCTTGGCAAGGGGGATTGGGACTGAAGCTTTCTTT; CDR3 protein: CASSLARGIGTEAFF
D gene: TRBD2; V gene: TRBV7-9; CDR3 length: 17; clone size: -; J gene: TRBJ2-1; CDR3 DNA: TGTGCCAGCAGCTTCGGGGATTCCAATAGCGGGAGCCCTGAGCAGTTCTTC; CDR3 protein: CASSFGDSNSGSPEQFF
D gene: -; V gene: TRBV19; CDR3 length: 12; clone size: -; J gene: TRBJ1-2; CDR3 DNA: TGTGCCAGTAGTATTACTCCGGGTGGCTACACCTTC; CDR3 protein: CASSITPGGYTF
D gene: -; V gene: TRBV7-2; CDR3 length: 13; clone size: -; J gene: TRBJ2-7; CDR3 DNA: TGTGCCAGCAGCTTAGGGACGGGGGACGAGCAGTACTTC; CDR3 protein: CASSLGTGDEQYF
D gene: TRBD1; V gene: TRBV4-1; CDR3 length: 15; clone size: few; J gene: TRBJ1-4; CDR3 DNA: TGCGCCAGCAGCCAAGATGGGACAGGCGGGGAAAAACTGTTTTTT; CDR3 protein: CASSQDGTGGEKLFF
D gene: -; V gene: TRBV5-1; CDR3 length: 14; clone size: few; J gene: TRBJ2-2; CDR3 DNA: TGCGCCAGCAGCTTAGAACAGGGCACCGGGGAGCTGTTTTTT; CDR3 protein: CASSLEQGTGELFF
D gene: -; V gene: TRBV7-6; CDR3 length: 14; clone size: -; J gene: TRBJ1-5; CDR3 DNA: TGTGCCAGCAGCTTGGGGGGGGGTGAGCGGCCCCAGCATTTT; CDR3 protein: CASSLGGGERPQHF
D gene: -; V gene: TRBV14; CDR3 length: 15; clone size: -; J gene: TRBJ2-3; CDR3 DNA: TGTGCCAGCAGCCAAGATCGTGGCAGCACAGATACGCAGTATTTT; CDR3 protein: CASSQDRGSTDTQYF
D gene: -; V gene: TRBV7-2; CDR3 length: 15; clone size: -; J gene: TRBJ1-5; CDR3 DNA: TGTGCCAGCAGCTTAGGACAGCTTGGCAGCCAGCCCCAGCATTTT; CDR3 protein: CASSLGQLGSQPQHF
D gene: TRBD1; V gene: TRBV7-2; CDR3 length: 15; clone size: -; J gene: TRBJ1-5; CDR3 DNA: TGTGCCAGCAGACCAGACAGGGGAGGGGGGCAGCCCCAGCATTTT; CDR3 protein: CASRPDRGGGQPQHF
D gene: TRBD1; V gene: TRBV7-2; CDR3 length: 14; clone size: -; J gene: TRBJ1-2; CDR3 DNA: TGTGCCAGCAGCTCGACAGGGGCCTCCTATGGCTACACCTTC; CDR3 protein: CASSSTGASYGYTF
D gene: -; V gene: TRBV5-6; CDR3 length: 14; clone size: -; J gene: TRBJ2-5; CDR3 DNA: TGTGCCAGCAGCTTGCGGGGAGCGCGTGAGACCCAGTACTTC; CDR3 protein: CASSLRGARETQYF
D gene: TRBD1; V gene: TRBV5-1; CDR3 length: 15; clone size: -; J gene: TRBJ1-1; CDR3 DNA: TGCGCCAGCAGCAACTTACAGGGGGCTATCACTGAAGCTTTCTTT; CDR3 protein: CASSNLQGAITEAFF
D gene: -; V gene: TRBV5-4; CDR3 length: 14; clone size: -; J gene: TRBJ2-5; CDR3 DNA: TGTGCCAGCAGCGCGACGACAGGTGGGGTGACCCAGTACTTC; CDR3 protein: CASSATTGGVTQYF
D gene: TRBD1; V gene: TRBV6-7; CDR3 length: 18; clone size: -; J gene: TRBJ1-1; CDR3 DNA: TGTGCCAGCAGTTACTCTCAGGGACAGGTGAGGACCCACACTGAAGCTTTCTTT; CDR3 protein: CASSYSQGQVRTHTEAFF
D gene: TRBD1; V gene: TRBV18; CDR3 length: 16; clone size: -; J gene: TRBJ2-3; CDR3 DNA: TGTGCCAGCTCAACTCGCCGGGACAGGGGCTCAGATACGCAGTATTTT; CDR3 protein: CASSTRRDRGSDTQYF
D gene: -; V gene: TRBV6-5; CDR3 length: 14; clone size: -; J gene: TRBJ2-7; CDR3 DNA: TGTGCCAGCAGTACCAACAGGGAAACCTACGAGCAGTACTTC; CDR3 protein: CASSTNRETYEQYF
D gene: TRBD1; V gene: TRBV30; CDR3 length: 16; clone size: -; J gene: TRBJ1-5; CDR3 DNA: TGTGCCTGGAGTGTACCACGCGGGACAGGATATCAGCCCCAGCATTTT; CDR3 protein: CAWSVPRGTGYQPQHF
D gene: -; V gene: TRBV19; CDR3 length: 14; clone size: once; J gene: TRBJ1-5; CDR3 DNA: TGTGCCAGTACCACCGGGACCCGCAATCAGCCCCAGCATTTT; CDR3 protein: CASTTGTRNQPQHF
D gene: -; V gene: TRBV14; CDR3 length: 15; clone size: -; J gene: TRBJ2-7; CDR3 DNA: TGTGCCAGCAGCCAAGATCGGGTCAGGGCCTACGAGCAGTACTTC; CDR3 protein: CASSQDRVRAYEQYF
D gene: -; V gene: TRBV2; CDR3 length: 15; clone size: -; J gene: TRBJ1-6; CDR3 DNA: TGTGCCAGCATAGGGGATCCGGGGTATAATTCACCCCTCCACTTT; CDR3 protein: CASIGDPGYNSPLHF
D gene: TRBD1; V gene: TRBV5-1; CDR3 length: 15; clone size: -; J gene: TRBJ2-6; CDR3 DNA: TGCGCCAGCAGCCTAGGACAGGGTGGGGCCAACGTCCTGACTTTC; CDR3 protein: CASSLGQGGANVLTF
D gene: -; V gene: TRBV2; CDR3 length: 13; clone size: few; J gene: TRBJ1-4; CDR3 DNA: TGTGCCAGCAGTGATGACCGTAGGGGGGTCCTGTTTTTT; CDR3 protein: CASSDDRRGVLFF
D gene: -; V gene: TRBV6-6; CDR3 length: 12; clone size: -; J gene: TRBJ1-3; CDR3 DNA: TGTGCCAGCAGCCGTCCTCGAAACACCATATATTTT; CDR3 protein: CASSRPRNTIYF
D gene: TRBD2; V gene: TRBV7-2; CDR3 length: 17; clone size: -; J gene: TRBJ2-1; CDR3 DNA: TGTGCCAGCAGCTTAGGGGGACTACAGTTTTCCTACAATGAGCAGTTCTTC; CDR3 protein: CASSLGGLQFSYNEQFF
D gene: -; V gene: TRBV14; CDR3 length: 14; clone size: -; J gene: TRBJ2-2; CDR3 DNA: TGTGCCAGCAGCCGAGGTACGAACACCGGGGAGCTGTTTTTT; CDR3 protein: CASSRGTNTGELFF
D gene: -; V gene: TRBV4-1; CDR3 length: 16; clone size: medium-sized; J gene: TRBJ1-6; CDR3 DNA: TGCGCCAGCAGCCAAGCTGCCTCCTTCGAGAATTCACCCCTCCACTTT; CDR3 protein: CASSQAASFENSPLHF
D gene: TRBD1; V gene: TRBV19; CDR3 length: 19; clone size: -; J gene: TRBJ1-5; CDR3 DNA: TGTGCCAGTAGTAGCCTTATCGGGACAGGACGATTTAGCAATCAGCCCCAGCATTTT; CDR3 protein: CASSSLIGTGRFSNQPQHF
D gene: -; V gene: TRBV27; CDR3 length: 13; clone size: -; J gene: TRBJ2-7; CDR3 DNA: TGTGCCAGCAGTCCAACCCTGGGCCACGAGCAGTACTTC; CDR3 protein: CASSPTLGHEQYF
D gene: -; V gene: TRBV30; CDR3 length: 14; clone size: -; J gene: TRBJ2-5; CDR3 DNA: TGTGCCTGGAGTGAAGGGGGGGGAGGAGAGACCCAGTACTTC; CDR3 protein: CAWSEGGGGETQYF
D gene: -; V gene: TRBV4-3; CDR3 length: 17; clone size: medium-sized; J gene: TRBJ1-3; CDR3 DNA: TGCGCCAGCAGCCAAGATACCGGCCGGGTCACAGGAAACACCATATATTTT; CDR3 protein: CASSQDTGRVTGNTIYF
D gene: TRBD1; V gene: TRBV6-5; CDR3 length: 14; clone size: -; J gene: TRBJ2-7; CDR3 DNA: TGTGCCAGCAGGGCCGGGACAGGCATCCACGAGCAGTACTTC; CDR3 protein: CASRAGTGIHEQYF